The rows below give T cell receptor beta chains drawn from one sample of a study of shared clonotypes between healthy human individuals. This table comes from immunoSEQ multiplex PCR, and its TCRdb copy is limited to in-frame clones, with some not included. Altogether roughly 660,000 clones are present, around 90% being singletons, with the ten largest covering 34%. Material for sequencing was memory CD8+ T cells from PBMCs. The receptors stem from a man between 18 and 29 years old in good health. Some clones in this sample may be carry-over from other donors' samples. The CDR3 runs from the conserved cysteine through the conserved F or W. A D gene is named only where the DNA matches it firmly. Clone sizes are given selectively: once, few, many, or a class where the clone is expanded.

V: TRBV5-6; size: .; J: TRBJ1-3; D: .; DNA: TGTGCCAGCAGCCCGTGGTTCGGGCAGGGCCACTCTGGAAACACCATATATTTT; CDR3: CASSPWFGQGHSGNTIYF
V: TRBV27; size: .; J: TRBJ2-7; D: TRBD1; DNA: TGTGCCAGCAGCCGGACAGGGACCCTCTACGAGCAGTACTTC; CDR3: CASSRTGTLYEQYF
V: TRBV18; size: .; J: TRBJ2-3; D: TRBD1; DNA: TGTGCCAGCTCAGAGACAGGGTCATTCGATACGCAGTATTTT; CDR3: CASSETGSFDTQYF
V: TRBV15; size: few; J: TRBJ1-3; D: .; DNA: TGTGCCACCAGCAGAGATCTGGGGTCGGCTGGAAACACCATATATTTT; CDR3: CATSRDLGSAGNTIYF
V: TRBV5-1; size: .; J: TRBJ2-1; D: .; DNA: TGCGCCAGCAGCTTGGACTCCCTCAGCTCCTACAATGAGCAGTTCTTC; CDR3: CASSLDSLSSYNEQFF
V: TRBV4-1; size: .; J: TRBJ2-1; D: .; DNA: TGCGCCAGCAGCCAAGCCCATGCACTTACTACTAATGAGCAGTTCTTC; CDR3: CASSQAHALTTNEQFF
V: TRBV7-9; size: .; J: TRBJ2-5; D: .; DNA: TGTGCCAGCAGCTTAGTCGGAGGGGGAGAGACCCAGTACTTC; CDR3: CASSLVGGGETQYF
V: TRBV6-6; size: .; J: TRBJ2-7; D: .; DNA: TGTGCCAGCAGTTACTCGCGCGGGTACGAGCAGTACTTC; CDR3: CASSYSRGYEQYF
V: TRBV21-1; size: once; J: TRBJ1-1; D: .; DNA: TGTGCCAGCAGCAAAGGGGCAGCTCCGAACACTGAAGCTTTCTTT; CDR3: CASSKGAAPNTEAFF
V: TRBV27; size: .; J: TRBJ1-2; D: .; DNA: TGTGCCAGCAGCGGTTCGGGGCACGGCTACACCTTC; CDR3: CASSGSGHGYTF
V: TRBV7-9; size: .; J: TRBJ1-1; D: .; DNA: TGTGCCAGCAGCCCATCGAACACTGAAGCTTTCTTT; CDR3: CASSPSNTEAFF
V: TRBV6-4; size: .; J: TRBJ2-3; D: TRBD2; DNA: TGTGCCAGCTCCGAGGGGACTAGCGGGGGCACAGATACGCAGTATTTT; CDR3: CASSEGTSGGTDTQYF
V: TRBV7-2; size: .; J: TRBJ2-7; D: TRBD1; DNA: TGTGCCAGCAGCTCCCCGGGACAGGGTCCTTCGGAGCAGTACTTC; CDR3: CASSSPGQGPSEQYF
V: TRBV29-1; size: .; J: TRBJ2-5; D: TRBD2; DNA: TGCAGCGTTTACTGGCGGGAGGTTATTGAGACCCAGTACTTC; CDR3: CSVYWREVIETQYF
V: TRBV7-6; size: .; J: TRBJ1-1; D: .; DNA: TGTGCCAGCAGTCTCGGGCACCCGATGAACACTGAAGCTTTCTTT; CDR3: CASSLGHPMNTEAFF
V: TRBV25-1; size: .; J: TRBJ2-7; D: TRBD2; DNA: TGTGCCAGCAGTGAACAAAGCGGGAGGGCCTACGAGCAGTACTTC; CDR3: CASSEQSGRAYEQYF
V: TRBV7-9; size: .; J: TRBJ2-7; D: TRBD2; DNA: TGTGCCAGCAGCAAACTAGCGGGGAGCTACGAGCAGTACTTC; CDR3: CASSKLAGSYEQYF
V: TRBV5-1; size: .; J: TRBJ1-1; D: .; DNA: TGCGCCAGCAGCTTGGGGGACTTAAACACTGAAGCTTTCTTT; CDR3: CASSLGDLNTEAFF
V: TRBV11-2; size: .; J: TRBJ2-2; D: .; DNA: TGTGCCAGCAGCTTAATCAAAACCGGGGAGCTGTTTTTT; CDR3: CASSLIKTGELFF
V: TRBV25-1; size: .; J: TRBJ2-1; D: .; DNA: TGTGCCAGCATCGGGGACTCCTACAATGAGCAGTTCTTC; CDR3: CASIGDSYNEQFF
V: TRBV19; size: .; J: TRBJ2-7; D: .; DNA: TGTGCCAGTAGTACCGACTTGTTGGTCAACGAGCAGTACTTC; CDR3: CASSTDLLVNEQYF
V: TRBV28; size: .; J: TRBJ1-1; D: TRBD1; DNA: TGTGCCAGCAGTCCCTACAGGGGGCTCGAGGTGAACACTGAAGCTTTCTTT; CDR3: CASSPYRGLEVNTEAFF
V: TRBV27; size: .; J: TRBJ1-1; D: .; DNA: TGTGCCAGCAGTTTAACAGGGAGGAGCACTGAAGCTTTCTTT; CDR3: CASSLTGRSTEAFF
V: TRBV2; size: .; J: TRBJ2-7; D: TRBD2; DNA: TGTGCCAGCAGTCTCTTGGATGGGAGGGCTTCCTACGAGCAGTACTTC; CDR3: CASSLLDGRASYEQYF
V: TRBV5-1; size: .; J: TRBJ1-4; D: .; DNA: TGCGCCAGCAGCTCAGGGGAATCCACTAATGAAAAACTGTTTTTT; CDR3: CASSSGESTNEKLFF
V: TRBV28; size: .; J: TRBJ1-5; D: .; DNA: TGTGCCAGCAGTCGAGAGGGGGAGGGTTATCAGCCCCAGCATTTT; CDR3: CASSREGEGYQPQHF
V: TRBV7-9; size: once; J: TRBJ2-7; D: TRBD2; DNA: TGTGCCAGCAGCCGACTAGCGCTAATGGAGGACGAGCAGTACTTC; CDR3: CASSRLALMEDEQYF
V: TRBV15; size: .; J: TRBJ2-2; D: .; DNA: TGTGCCACCAGCAGACAACCTCACCGGGCGAACACCGGGGAGCTGTTTTTT; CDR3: CATSRQPHRANTGELFF
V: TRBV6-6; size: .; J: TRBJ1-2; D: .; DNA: TGTGCCAGCAGCTACACCCCCATGGTGTCTAACTATGGCTACACCTTC; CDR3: CASSYTPMVSNYGYTF
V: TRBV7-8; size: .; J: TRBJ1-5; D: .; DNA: TGTGCCAGCAGCCCCATCCGAGGAGGCGAGCCCCAGCATTTT; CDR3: CASSPIRGGEPQHF
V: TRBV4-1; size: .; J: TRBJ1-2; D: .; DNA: TGCGCCAGCAGCCCCCGGGAATCAAAGGGCGGCTACACCTTC; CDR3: CASSPRESKGGYTF
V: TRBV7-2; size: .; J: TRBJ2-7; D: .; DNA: TGTGCCAGCAGCTTAGCGCGCGTCTACGAGCAGTACTTC; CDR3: CASSLARVYEQYF
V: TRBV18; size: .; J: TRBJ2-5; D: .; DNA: TGTGCCAGCTCGACCGAGACCGGGACGCAAGAGACCCAGTACTTC; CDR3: CASSTETGTQETQYF
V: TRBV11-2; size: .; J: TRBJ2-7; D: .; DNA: TGTGCCAGCAGCCTACTCGGCGAGCAGTACTTC; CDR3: CASSLLGEQYF
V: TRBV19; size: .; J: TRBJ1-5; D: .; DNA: TGTGCCAGTAGTACCTCCTATGGGGGTTTAAGTCAGCCCCAGCATTTT; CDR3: CASSTSYGGLSQPQHF
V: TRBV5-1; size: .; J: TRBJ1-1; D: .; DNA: TGCGCCAGCAGCTGGGTGGAGTTCAGTAGCACTGAAGCTTTCTTT; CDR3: CASSWVEFSSTEAFF
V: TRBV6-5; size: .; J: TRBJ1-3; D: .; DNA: TGTGCCAGCAGTACGTACATCTCTGGAAACACCATATATTTT; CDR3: CASSTYISGNTIYF
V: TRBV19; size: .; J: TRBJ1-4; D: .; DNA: TGTGCCAGTAGTTGGCACAGATCGGCCCTAGAGGAAAAACTGTTTTTT; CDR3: CASSWHRSALEEKLFF
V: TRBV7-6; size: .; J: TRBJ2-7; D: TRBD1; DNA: TGTGCCAGCGGACAGGTCGGGTACGAGCAGTACTTC; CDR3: CASGQVGYEQYF
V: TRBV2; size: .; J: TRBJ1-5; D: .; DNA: TGTGCCAGCAGTGGGCCAGGCCCCTATAGCAATCAGCCCCAGCATTTT; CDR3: CASSGPGPYSNQPQHF
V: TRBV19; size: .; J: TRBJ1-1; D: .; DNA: TGTGCCAGTAGTTTACAGGGTAACACTGAAGCTTTCTTT; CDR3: CASSLQGNTEAFF
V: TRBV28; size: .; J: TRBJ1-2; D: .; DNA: TGTGCCAGCAGTTTATTCCAGGTCCCGAACTATGGCTACACCTTC; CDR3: CASSLFQVPNYGYTF
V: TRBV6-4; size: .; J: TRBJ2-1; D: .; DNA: TGTGCCAGCAGTGACTCGTACAATGAGCAGTTCTTC; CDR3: CASSDSYNEQFF
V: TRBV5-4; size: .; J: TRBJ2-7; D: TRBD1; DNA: TGTGCCAGCAGCCTATGGACAGGGGGGTTCTACGAGCAGTACTTC; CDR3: CASSLWTGGFYEQYF
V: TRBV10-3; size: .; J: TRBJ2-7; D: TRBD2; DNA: TGTGCCATCAGCCTCACTCCCGGGACTAGAGCCTACGAGCAGTACTTC; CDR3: CAISLTPGTRAYEQYF
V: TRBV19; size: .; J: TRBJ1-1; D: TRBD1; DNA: TGTGCCAGTAGCCCGGGCCGGACAGGGTGGTCTTTCTTT; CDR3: CASSPGRTGWSFF
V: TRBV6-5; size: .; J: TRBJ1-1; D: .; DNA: TGTGCCAGCAGTCCGGCGGATCCGGGCGAAGCTTTCTTT; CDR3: CASSPADPGEAFF
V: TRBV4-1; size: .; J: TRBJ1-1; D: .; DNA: TGCGCCAGCAGCCAAAACGTGAACACTGAAGCTTTCTTT; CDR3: CASSQNVNTEAFF
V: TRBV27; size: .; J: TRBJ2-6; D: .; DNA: TGTGCCAGCAGTCCGTTTACTGGGGCCAACGTCCTGACTTTC; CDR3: CASSPFTGANVLTF